The clone carrying this T cell receptor (beta chain) was observed a few times. The antigen is undetermined. The sample comes from a study of blood T cells in healthy people across ages. Findings and caveats of the study: It was not known whether donors were CMV positive (a possible confounder of expanded clonotype changes). Using unsorted PBMCs precluded a conclusive naive versus antigen-experienced comparison.

Combining a sample-barcoded 5' primer with a J-beta primer mix, a second PCR ran for 7 to 11 cycles. TCRdb reprocessed the 5' RACE reads with MiXCR, giving one entry per CDR3 protein. Of around 780,000 distinct CDR3 sequences in the sample, about 26% are singletons; the top ten hold 2.5% to 3.5%. V dropped 5 bases and J dropped 9 bases, with 26 bases sitting between them. The CDR3 runs to 17 residues. Germline V lookup: CDR1 MNHNS, CDR2 SASEGT. The same sample was also used in a study of T cells of mothers and their children. That study adds: Samples were provided by three healthy Caucasian mothers and their six children. For each mother, over 9.5 million TCR beta CDR3 reads were obtained, and for each child, around 3.1 million.

The sample was blood. The sequence came from a boy younger than 18 in good health. The chain carries TRBV6-1 and TRBJ2-1; D might be TRBD1 (5 bases). CDR3 coding DNA: TGTGCCAGCAGTCCGCGCGGACCTCAGGGTTACACAGGTGAGCAGTTCTTC. This encodes CASSPRGPQGYTGEQFF.